This T cell receptor beta chain was sequenced for a study of Ad26.COV2.S vaccination and SARS-CoV-2 variants. For the study at large: A participant enrolled in the COV1001 Ad26.COV2.S trial arm provided the sample.

Profiling relied on immunoSEQ multiplex PCR, and the TCRdb table lists in-frame clones only, not all of them. Seen here are about 250,000 clones, approximately 88% observed once, and the top ten hold just under 3%. Study-level results: Vaccinated and placebo-treated recipients had similar non-spike TCR breadth. Spike-specific TCR breadth in vaccine recipients exceeded that seen in placebo recipients.

On this clone itself: Its antigen is undetermined.

Stated treatment: around 19 received Ad26.COV2.S at low or high dose, single or two shots; several received placebo; per-sample allocation not given. On day 63 after the first injection, vaccine and placebo recipients gave samples. This person who donated was an adult of 18-55 years in Boston. The TCR comes from a person aged 18 to 65 who received the Ad26.COV2.S COVID-19 vaccine or a placebo. Here the sequenced sample was peripheral blood, taken in a trial of Ad26.COV2.S vaccine versus placebo.

The CDR3 DNA reads as TGTGCCTGGAGTGGGCAGAGCTCCTATAATTCACCCCTCCACTTT. Translating it yields CAWSGQSSYNSPLHF. This rearrangement joins TRBV30 to TRBJ1-6; D gene unclear. Looked up from germline, CDR1 is GTSNPN and CDR2 is SVGIG (reference sequence). This CDR3 comprises 15 residues. Trimming took 1 base from V and 0 from J, leaving 7 bases between them.